This record looks at one T cell receptor (beta chain) sequence and its context. As yet, its antigen is unknown. This entry belongs to a study of blood T cells in healthy people across ages. Whole-study findings and limits: Unknown donor CMV status possibly confounded expanded clonotype changes. Among T cells, TCR beta diversity per million cells dropped roughly linearly as age rose.

Every sample had a minimum of 6 million PBMCs isolated. A second PCR of 7 to 11 cycles used a sample-barcoded 5' primer and a J-beta primer mix. In TCRdb, the 5' RACE reads were re-called with MiXCR into one record per CDR3 protein. Among over a million distinct CDR3 sequences, 35% to 50% were seen once, and the ten largest hold approximately 20%. Sequences were obtained from blood. The TCR comes from an older woman in good health.

DNA of the CDR3: TGTGCCAGCAGCCGCGGGACTAGCGGGAGAATACCAGATACGCAGTATTTT. Encoded protein: CASSRGTSGRIPDTQYF. The chain combines TRBV7-3 with TRBJ2-3; 14 bases agree with TRBD2. This CDR3 region has 17 residues. V shed 5 bases, J shed 4 bases, and the junction held 8 bases outside the gene matches. Germline V gene lookup returns CDR1 SGHTA and CDR2 FQGTGA.